This T cell receptor beta chain was sequenced for a study of CD8 T cells in Susac syndrome. Overall study: When their blood was taken, patients with Susac syndrome were therapy-naive, taking corticosteroids, or taking intravenous immunoglobulin alone. Study results and limitations: In total CD8+ repertoires, roughly 16 Susac-specific public clones were found, and CD8+ TEMRA repertoires had several.

The RNA input was about 0.5 to 1 ug, and it was reverse transcribed with random hexamers. TCRdb analysed the immunoSEQ multiplex PCR reads with MiXCR anew, one entry per CDR3 protein. The table includes around 150,000 distinct CDR3 sequences, 95% detected once. A note on this clonotype: What it binds is unknown.

The CDR3 is 16 amino acids. The V segment lost 6 bases and the J segment 2 bases; nucleotides outside the gene matches: 12. This TCR was sampled from a human donor with Susac syndrome. Sequencing was carried out using CD8+ T cells from PBMCs. The chain recombines TRBV12-3 or TRBV12-4 with TRBJ1-1; TRBD1 agrees at 7 bases. In DNA, the CDR3 is TGTGCCAGCAGGCCCTCCCCCGGGGACAGCAACACTGAAGCTTTCTTT. Protein sequence: CASRPSPGDSNTEAFF.